The T cell receptor beta chain under discussion was sequenced for a study of blood T cell repertoires in COVID-19. Study-level information: Acute-phase and convalescent COVID-19 samples originated in the United States, Italy and Spain. Sample material is recorded as cDNA or gDNA derived from T cells, B-cell-depleted T cells, or PBMCs.

Data came from immunoSEQ multiplex PCR; TCRdb stores just in-frame clones and leaves some out. The top ten hold 2% to 2.5% of the sample, which has hundreds of thousands of clones, 75% to 90% seen once. Sequencing was performed on peripheral blood. This sequence was found in a woman in her twenties or thirties who had recovered from COVID-19.

Here the CDR3 reads CASSPTGALSGNTIYF. The CDR3 DNA reads TGTGCCAGCAGCCCGACAGGGGCCCTCTCTGGAAACACCATATATTTT. The chain links TRBV2 to TRBJ1-3, with 8 bases lining up with TRBD1. The germline V gene encodes CDR1 SNHLY and CDR2 FYNNEI. V shed 6 bases and J 0 bases; nucleotides not matched to a gene: 7. This CDR3 is built from 16 residues.